The clone carrying this TCR beta chain was counted many times. Researchers attached unique molecular identifiers to individual cDNA molecules. From the 5' RACE reads, TCRdb called clonotypes with MiXCR, one entry per CDR3 protein. The repertoire holds tens of thousands of distinct CDR3 sequences, with 4.5% to 5.5% as singletons. The data were obtained in a study of early T cells in non-severe SARS-CoV-2 infection. This CDR3 spans 14 amino acids. Trimming pared 4 bases from V and 0 bases from J, leaving 9 bases between. CDR1 and CDR2 (germline): SGHRS, YFSETQ. This clonotype originated in an adult who was a healthcare worker with PCR-confirmed SARS-CoV-2 infection or an uninfected control (not recorded which). Material: whole blood. The chain has TRBV5-1 and TRBJ2-3; D gene uncertain. The CDR3 DNA is TGCGCCAGCAGCGAGGACGGGAGCACAGATACGCAGTATTTT. Translated, it gives CASSEDGSTDTQYF.